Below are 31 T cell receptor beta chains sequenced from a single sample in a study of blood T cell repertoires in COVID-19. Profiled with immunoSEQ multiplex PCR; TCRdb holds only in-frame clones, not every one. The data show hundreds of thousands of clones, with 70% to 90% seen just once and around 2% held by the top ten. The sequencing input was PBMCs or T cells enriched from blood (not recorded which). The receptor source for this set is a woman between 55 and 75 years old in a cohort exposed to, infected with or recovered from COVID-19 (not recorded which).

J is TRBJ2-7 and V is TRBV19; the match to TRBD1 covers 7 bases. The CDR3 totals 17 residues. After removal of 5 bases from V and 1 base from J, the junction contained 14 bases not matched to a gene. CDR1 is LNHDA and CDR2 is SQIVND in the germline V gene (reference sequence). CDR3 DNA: TGTGCCAGTAGTGCCCGGCAAAAACAGACAGGGTCCTACGAGCAGTACTTC. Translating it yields CASSARQKQTGSYEQYF.

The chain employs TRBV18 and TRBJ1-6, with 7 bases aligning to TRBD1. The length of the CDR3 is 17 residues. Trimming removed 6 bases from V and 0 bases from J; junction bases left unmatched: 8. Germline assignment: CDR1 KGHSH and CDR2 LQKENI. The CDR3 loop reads CASSRLTGSSYNSPLHF. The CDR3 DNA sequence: TGTGCCAGCTCCCGCCTGACAGGGAGCTCCTATAATTCACCCCTCCACTTT. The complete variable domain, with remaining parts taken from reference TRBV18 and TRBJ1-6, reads NAGVMQNPRHLVRRRGQEARLRCSPMKGHSHVYWYRQLPEEGLKFMVYLQKENIIDESGMPKERFSAEFPKEGPSILRIQQVVRGDSAAYFCASSRLTGSSYNSPLHFGNGTRLTVT.

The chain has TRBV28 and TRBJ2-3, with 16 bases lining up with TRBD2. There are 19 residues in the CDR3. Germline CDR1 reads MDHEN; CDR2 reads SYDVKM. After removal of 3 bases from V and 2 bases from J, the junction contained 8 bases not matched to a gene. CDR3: CASSFRGTSGRASTDTQYF. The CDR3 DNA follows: TGTGCCAGCAGTTTTAGAGGGACTAGCGGGAGGGCCTCCACAGATACGCAGTATTTT.

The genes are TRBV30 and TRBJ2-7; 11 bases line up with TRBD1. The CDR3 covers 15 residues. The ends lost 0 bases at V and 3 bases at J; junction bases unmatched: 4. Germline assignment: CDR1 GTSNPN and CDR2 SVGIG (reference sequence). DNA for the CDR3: TGTGCCTGGAGTGTGGGGACAGGGGGGAACTACGAGCAGTACTTC. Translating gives CAWSVGTGGNYEQYF.

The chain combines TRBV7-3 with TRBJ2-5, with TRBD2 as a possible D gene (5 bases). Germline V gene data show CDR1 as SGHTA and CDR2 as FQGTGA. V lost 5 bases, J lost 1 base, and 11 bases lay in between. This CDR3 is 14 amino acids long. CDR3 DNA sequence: TGTGCCAGCAGCCCCCGTGGGAGCCAAGAGACCCAGTACTTC. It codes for CASSPRGSQETQYF. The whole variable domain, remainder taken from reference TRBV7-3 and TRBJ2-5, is GAGVSQTPSNKVTEKGKYVELRCDPISGHTALYWYRQSLGQGPEFLIYFQGTGAADDSGLPNDRFFAVRPEGSVSTLKIQRTERGDSAVYLCASSPRGSQETQYFGPGTRLLVL.

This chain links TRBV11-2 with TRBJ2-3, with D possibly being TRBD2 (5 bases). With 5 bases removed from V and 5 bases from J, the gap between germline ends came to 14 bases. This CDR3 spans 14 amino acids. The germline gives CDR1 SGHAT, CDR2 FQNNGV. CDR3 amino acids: CASSVRGLGDTQYF. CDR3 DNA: TGTGCCAGCAGCGTTAGAGGGTTGGGAGATACGCAGTATTTT.

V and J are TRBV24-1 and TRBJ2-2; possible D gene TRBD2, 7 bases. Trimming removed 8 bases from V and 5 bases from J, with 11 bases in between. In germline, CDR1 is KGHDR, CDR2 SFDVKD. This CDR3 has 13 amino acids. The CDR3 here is CATNGGRTGELFF. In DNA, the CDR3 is TGTGCCACCAACGGGGGGCGAACCGGGGAGCTGTTTTTT.

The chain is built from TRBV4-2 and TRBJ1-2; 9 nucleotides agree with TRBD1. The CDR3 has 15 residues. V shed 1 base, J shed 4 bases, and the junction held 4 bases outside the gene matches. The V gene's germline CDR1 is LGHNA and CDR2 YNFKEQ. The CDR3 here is CASSQATGGGYGYTF. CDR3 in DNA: TGTGCCAGCAGCCAAGCGACAGGGGGTGGCTATGGCTACACCTTC.

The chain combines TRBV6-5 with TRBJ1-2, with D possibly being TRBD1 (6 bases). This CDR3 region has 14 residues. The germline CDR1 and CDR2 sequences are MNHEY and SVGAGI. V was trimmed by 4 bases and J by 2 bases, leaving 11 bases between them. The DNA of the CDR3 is TGTGCCAGCAGTTCCGGTACAGGGAACTATGGCTACACCTTC. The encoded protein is CASSSGTGNYGYTF.

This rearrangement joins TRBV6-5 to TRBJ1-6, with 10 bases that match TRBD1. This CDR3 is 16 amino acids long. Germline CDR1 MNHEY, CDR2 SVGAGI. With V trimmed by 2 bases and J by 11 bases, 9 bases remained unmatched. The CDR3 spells CASSYLSPGTGAPLHF. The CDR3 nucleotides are TGTGCCAGCAGTTACCTAAGTCCCGGGACAGGGGCACCCCTCCACTTT.

In DNA, the CDR3 is TGTGCCAGCAGCCTGGGACAGGGGGCTGGAAACACCATATATTTT. Translated: CASSLGQGAGNTIYF. The chain links TRBV2 to TRBJ1-3, with 11 nucleotides matching TRBD1. The germline V gene has CDR1 SNHLY and CDR2 FYNNEI. The V gene end was trimmed by 6 bases and the J gene end by 2 bases; junction bases not matched to a gene: 3. The CDR3 totals 15 residues.

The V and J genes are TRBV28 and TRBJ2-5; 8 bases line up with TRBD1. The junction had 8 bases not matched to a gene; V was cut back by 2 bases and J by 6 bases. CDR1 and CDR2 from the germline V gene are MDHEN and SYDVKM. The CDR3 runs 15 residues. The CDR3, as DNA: TGTGCCAGCAGTTTAGTGGCAGGGGGCGCGAAGACCCAGTACTTC. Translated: CASSLVAGGAKTQYF.

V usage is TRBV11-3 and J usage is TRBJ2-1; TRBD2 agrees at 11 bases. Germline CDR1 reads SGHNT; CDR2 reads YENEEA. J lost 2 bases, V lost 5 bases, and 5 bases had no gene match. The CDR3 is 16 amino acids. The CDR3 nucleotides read TGTGCCAGCAGCAGTCCGGGACTAGCGGCCTACAATGAGCAGTTCTTC. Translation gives CASSSPGLAAYNEQFF.

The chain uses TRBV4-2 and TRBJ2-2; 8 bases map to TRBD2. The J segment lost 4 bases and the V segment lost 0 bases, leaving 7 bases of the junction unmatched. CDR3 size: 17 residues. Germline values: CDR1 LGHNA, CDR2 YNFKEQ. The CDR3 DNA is TGTGCCAGCAGCCAAGAAGGAGGAGCGGGAGTCACCGGGGAGCTGTTTTTT. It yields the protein CASSQEGGAGVTGELFF.

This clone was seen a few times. CDR3 sequence: CASSIGSGSANQKNEQFF. CDR3 nucleotide sequence: TGTGCCAGTAGTATAGGTAGCGGGAGTGCCAACCAAAAGAATGAGCAGTTCTTC. The J gene is TRBJ2-1, the V gene TRBV19, with TRBD2 matching over 9 bases. The CDR3 is 18 amino acids. V dropped 1 base and J dropped 7; count of bases not matched to a gene: 14. Germline V gives CDR1 LNHDA, CDR2 SQIVND (reference sequence).

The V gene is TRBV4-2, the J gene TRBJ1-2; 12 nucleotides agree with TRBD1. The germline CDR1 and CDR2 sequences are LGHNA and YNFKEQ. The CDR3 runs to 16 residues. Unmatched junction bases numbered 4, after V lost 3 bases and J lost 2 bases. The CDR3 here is CASSHGTGGLNYGYTF. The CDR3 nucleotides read TGTGCCAGCAGCCACGGGACAGGGGGCTTAAACTATGGCTACACCTTC.

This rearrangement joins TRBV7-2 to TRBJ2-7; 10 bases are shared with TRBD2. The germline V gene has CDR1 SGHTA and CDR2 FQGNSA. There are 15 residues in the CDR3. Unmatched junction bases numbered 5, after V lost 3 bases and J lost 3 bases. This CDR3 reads CASSFPGTSDYEQYF. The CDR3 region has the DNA TGTGCCAGCAGCTTCCCCGGGACTAGCGACTACGAGCAGTACTTC.

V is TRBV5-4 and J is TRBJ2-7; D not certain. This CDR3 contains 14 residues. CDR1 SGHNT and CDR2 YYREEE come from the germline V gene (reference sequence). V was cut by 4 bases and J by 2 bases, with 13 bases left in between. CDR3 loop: CASSLNRSPYEQYF. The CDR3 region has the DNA TGTGCCAGCAGCCTGAATCGAAGCCCCTACGAGCAGTACTTC.

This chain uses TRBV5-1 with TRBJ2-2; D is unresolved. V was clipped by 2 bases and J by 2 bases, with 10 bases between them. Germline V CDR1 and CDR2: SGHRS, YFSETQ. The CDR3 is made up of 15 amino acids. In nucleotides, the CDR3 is TGCGCCAGCAGCTTAGTGCTAGTAAACACCGGGGAGCTGTTTTTT. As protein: CASSLVLVNTGELFF.

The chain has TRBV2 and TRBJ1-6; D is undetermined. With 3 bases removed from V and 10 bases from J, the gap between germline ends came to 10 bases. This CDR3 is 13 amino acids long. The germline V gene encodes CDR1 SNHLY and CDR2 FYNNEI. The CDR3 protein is CASSDSGISPLHF. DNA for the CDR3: TGTGCCAGCAGTGACTCCGGTATATCACCCCTCCACTTT.

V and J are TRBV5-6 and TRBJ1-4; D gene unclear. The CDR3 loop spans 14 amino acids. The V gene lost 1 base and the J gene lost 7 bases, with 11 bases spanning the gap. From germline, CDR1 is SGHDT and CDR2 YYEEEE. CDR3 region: CASSLFAVGEKLFF. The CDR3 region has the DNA TGTGCCAGCAGCTTGTTTGCGGTGGGTGAAAAACTGTTTTTT.

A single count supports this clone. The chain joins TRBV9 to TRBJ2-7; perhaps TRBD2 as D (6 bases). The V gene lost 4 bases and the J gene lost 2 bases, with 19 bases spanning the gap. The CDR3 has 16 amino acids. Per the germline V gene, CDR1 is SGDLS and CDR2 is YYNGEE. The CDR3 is CASSFRTGGNPYEQYF. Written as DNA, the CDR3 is TGTGCCAGCAGCTTCAGGACCGGGGGAAATCCCTACGAGCAGTACTTC.

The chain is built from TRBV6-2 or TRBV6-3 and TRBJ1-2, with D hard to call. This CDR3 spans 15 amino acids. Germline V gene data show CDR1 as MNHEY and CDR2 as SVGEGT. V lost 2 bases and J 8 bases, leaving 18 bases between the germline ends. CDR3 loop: CASSYLILGPGGYTF. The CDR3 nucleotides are TGTGCCAGCAGTTACCTGATTCTGGGCCCGGGGGGCTACACCTTC.

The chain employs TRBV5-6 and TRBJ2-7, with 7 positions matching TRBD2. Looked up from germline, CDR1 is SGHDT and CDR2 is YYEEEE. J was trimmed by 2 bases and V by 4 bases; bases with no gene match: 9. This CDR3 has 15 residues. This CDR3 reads CASSPRRGRAYEQYF. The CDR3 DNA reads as TGTGCCAGCAGCCCCCGAAGAGGGAGGGCCTACGAGCAGTACTTC. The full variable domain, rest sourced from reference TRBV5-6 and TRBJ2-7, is DAGVTQSPTHLIKTRGQQVTLRCSPKSGHDTVSWYQQALGQGPQFIFQYYEEEERQRGNFPDRFSGHQFPNYSSELNVNALLLGDSALYLCASSPRRGRAYEQYFGPGTRLTVT.

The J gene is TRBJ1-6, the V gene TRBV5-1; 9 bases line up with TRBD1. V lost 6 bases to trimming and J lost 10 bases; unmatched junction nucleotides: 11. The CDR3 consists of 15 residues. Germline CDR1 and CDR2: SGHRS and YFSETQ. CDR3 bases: TGCGCCAGCACCCGCGACGGGACAGGGAACTCACCCCTCCACTTT. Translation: CASTRDGTGNSPLHF.

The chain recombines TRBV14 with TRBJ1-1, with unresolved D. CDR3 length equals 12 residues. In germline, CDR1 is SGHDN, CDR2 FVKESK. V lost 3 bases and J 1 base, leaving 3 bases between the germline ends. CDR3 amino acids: CASSHSNTEAFF. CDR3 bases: TGTGCCAGCAGCCACTCGAACACTGAAGCTTTCTTT.

The DNA of the CDR3 is TGTGCCAGCAGTTCCGGGACAGAAAATAATTCACCCCTCCACTTT. Its protein is CASSSGTENNSPLHF. The chain uses TRBV7-9 and TRBJ1-6; 7 bases map to TRBD1. This CDR3 spans 15 amino acids. In germline, CDR1 is SEHNR, CDR2 FQNEAQ (reference sequence). The ends lost 6 bases at V and 5 bases at J; junction bases unmatched: 7.

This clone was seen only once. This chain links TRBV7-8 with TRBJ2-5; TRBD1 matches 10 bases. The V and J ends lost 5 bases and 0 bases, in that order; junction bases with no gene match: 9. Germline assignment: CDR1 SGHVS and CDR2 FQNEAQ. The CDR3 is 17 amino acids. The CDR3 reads CASSKTGGSSNQETQYF. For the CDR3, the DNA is TGTGCCAGCAGCAAGACAGGGGGCAGCTCCAACCAAGAGACCCAGTACTTC.

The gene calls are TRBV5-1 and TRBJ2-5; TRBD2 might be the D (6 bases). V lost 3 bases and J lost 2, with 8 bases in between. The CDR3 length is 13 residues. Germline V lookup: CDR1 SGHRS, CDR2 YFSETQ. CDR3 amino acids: CASSSGLQETQYF. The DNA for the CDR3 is TGCGCCAGCAGCTCGGGACTTCAAGAGACCCAGTACTTC.

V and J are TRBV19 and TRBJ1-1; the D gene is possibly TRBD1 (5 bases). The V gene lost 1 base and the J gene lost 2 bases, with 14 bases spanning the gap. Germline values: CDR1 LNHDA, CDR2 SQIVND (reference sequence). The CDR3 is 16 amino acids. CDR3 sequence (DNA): TGTGCCAGTAGTATAGGAGCAGGGTTTTACAACACTGAAGCTTTCTTT. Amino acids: CASSIGAGFYNTEAFF.

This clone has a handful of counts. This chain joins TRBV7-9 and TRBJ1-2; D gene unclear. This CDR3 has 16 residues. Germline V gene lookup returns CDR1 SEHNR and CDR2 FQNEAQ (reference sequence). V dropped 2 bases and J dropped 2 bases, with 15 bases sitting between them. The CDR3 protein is CASSLQTADINYGYTF. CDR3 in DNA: TGTGCCAGCAGCTTACAGACCGCAGACATCAACTATGGCTACACCTTC.